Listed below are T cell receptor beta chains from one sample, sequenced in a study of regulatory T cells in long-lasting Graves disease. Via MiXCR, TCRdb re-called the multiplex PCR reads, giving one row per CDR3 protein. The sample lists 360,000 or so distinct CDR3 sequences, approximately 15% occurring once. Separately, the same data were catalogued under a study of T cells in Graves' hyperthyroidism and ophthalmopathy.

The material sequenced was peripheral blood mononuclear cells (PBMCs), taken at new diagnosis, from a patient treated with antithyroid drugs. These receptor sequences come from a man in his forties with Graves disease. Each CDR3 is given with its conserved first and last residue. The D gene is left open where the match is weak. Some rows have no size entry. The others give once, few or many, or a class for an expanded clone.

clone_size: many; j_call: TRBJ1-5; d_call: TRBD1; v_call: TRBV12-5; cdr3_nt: TGTGCTAGTGGGGCGGACAGGTCCAATCAGCCCCAGCATTTT; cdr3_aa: CASGADRSNQPQHF
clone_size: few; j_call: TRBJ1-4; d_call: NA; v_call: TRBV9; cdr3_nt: TGTGCCAGCAGCAACGGACGCGATTTTGCGCAACTGTTTTTT; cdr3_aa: CASSNGRDFAQLFF
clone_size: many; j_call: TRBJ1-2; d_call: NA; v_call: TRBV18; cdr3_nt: TGTGCCAGCTCACCCCCCCGAAACTATGGCTACACCTTC; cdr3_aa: CASSPPRNYGYTF
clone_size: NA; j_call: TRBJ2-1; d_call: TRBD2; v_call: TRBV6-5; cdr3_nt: TGTGCCAGCAGTTACTCTAGATGGAGACTAGCGGGGAACAATGAGCAGTTCTTC; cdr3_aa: CASSYSRWRLAGNNEQFF
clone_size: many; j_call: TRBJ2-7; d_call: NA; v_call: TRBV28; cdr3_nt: TGTGCCAGCAGAGGTTCCCGGGACTTCCGCTCCTACGAGCAGTACTTC; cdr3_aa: CASRGSRDFRSYEQYF
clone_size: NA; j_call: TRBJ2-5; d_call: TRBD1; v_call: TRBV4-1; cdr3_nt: TGCGCCAGCAGCCAATCCGACAGGGCCGAGACCCAGTACTTC; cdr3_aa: CASSQSDRAETQYF
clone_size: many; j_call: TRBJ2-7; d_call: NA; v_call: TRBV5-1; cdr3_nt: TGCGCCAGCAGCTTGGAGGGAGCCTACGAGCAGTACTTC; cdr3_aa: CASSLEGAYEQYF
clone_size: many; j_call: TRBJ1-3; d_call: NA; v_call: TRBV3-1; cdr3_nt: TGTGCCAGCAGCCAAAGGGGCTCTGGAAACACCATATATTTT; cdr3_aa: CASSQRGSGNTIYF
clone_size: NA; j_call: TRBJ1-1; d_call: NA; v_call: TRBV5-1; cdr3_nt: TGCGCCAGCAGCCCCGGGAGTGGGGGGGCTGAAGCTTTCTTT; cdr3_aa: CASSPGSGGAEAFF
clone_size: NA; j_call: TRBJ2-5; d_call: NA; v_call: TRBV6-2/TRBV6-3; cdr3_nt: TGTGCCAGCAGTTACAGGAAAGAGACCCAGTACTTC; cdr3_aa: CASSYRKETQYF
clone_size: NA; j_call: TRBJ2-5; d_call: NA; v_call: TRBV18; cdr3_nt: TGTGCCAGCTCACCACCAAGGGGCGGCCAAGAGACCCAGTACTTC; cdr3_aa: CASSPPRGGQETQYF
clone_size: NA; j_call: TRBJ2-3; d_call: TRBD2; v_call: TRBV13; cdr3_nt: TGTGCCAGCAGCTTCGGGGGGGCCAGGGCAGATACGCAGTATTTT; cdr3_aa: CASSFGGARADTQYF
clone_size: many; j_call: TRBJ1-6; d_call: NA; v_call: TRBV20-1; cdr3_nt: TGCAGTGCTAGAGATTGGAACAGGGCCCCAGAAGGGATTGGCAATTCACCCCTCCACTTT; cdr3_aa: CSARDWNRAPEGIGNSPLHF
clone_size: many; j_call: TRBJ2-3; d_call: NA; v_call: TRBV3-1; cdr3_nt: TGTGCCAGCAGCCAAGTGATACAGAGGGTCACAGATACGCAGTATTTT; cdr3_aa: CASSQVIQRVTDTQYF
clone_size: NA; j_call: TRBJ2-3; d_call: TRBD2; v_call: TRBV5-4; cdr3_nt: TGTGCCAGCGGGCTAGCGGGGGGAGATACGCAGTATTTT; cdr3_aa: CASGLAGGDTQYF
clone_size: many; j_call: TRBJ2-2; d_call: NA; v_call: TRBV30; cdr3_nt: TGTGCCTGGAGGGCAGGGGTTGGAGCCGGGGAGCTGTTTTTT; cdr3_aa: CAWRAGVGAGELFF
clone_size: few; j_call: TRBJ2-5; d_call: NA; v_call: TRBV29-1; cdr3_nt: TGCAGCGTTGCGAGACAAGAGACCCAGTACTTC; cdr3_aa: CSVARQETQYF
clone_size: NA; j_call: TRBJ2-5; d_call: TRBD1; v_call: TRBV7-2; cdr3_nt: TGTGCCAACAGCCCACTAGGGACAGGGGAAGAGACCCAGTACTTC; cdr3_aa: CANSPLGTGEETQYF
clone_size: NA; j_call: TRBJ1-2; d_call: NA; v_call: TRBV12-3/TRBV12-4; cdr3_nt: TGTGCCAGCACCCCTTGGCCCAGTTATGGCTACACCTTC; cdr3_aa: CASTPWPSYGYTF
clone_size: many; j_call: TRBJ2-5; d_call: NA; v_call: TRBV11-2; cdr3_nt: TGTGCCAGCAGCGTTTTAGAGACCCAGTACTTC; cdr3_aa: CASSVLETQYF
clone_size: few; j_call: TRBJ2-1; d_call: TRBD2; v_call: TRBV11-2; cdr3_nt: TGTGCCAGCAGCTTAAGCGGGGCTTTCTACAATGAGCAGTTCTTC; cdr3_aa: CASSLSGAFYNEQFF
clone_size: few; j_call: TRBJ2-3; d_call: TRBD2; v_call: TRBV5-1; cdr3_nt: TGCGCCAGCAGCTTGGCCGGGACTAGCGACACAGATACGCAGTATTTT; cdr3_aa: CASSLAGTSDTDTQYF
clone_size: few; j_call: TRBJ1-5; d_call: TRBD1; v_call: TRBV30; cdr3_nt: TGTGCCTGGAGTGATAACAGGGGGCGCAGGGCCCAGCATTTT; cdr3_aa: CAWSDNRGRRAQHF
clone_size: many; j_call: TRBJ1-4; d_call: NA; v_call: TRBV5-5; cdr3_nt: TGTGCCAGCAGCTTGGTCATAGGGGAACTGTTTTTT; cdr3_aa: CASSLVIGELFF
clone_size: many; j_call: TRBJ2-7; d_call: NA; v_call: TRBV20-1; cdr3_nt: TGCAGCGTGAGTGGTGGATACGAGCAGTACTTC; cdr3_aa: CSVSGGYEQYF
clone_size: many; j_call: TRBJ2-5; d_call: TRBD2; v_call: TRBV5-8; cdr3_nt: TGTGCCAGCAGCTTAGTGGGACTAGGCCAAGAGACCCAGTACTTC; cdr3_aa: CASSLVGLGQETQYF
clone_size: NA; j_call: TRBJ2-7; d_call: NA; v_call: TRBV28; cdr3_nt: TGTGCCAGCTATTCACCCGGGGGAGTCAGCTACGAGCAGTACTTC; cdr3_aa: CASYSPGGVSYEQYF
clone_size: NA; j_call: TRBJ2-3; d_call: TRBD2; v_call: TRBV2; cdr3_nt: TGTGCCAGCAGTGAGGACCGGGGGGGCCGCTTAGATACGCAGTATTTT; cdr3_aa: CASSEDRGGRLDTQYF
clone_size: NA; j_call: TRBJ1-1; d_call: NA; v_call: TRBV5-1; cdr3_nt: TGCGCCAGCAGCTTGGGCCAAACGACAGTGAACACTGAAGCTTTCTTT; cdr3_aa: CASSLGQTTVNTEAFF
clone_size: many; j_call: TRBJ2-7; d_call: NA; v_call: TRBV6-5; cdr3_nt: TGTGCCAGCAGTTACTCGGGGGTTGCCTCCTACGAGCAGTACTTC; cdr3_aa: CASSYSGVASYEQYF
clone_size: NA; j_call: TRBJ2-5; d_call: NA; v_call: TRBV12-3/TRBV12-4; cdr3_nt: TGTGCCAGCACTGAGGGGCAAGAGACCCAGTACTTC; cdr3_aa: CASTEGQETQYF
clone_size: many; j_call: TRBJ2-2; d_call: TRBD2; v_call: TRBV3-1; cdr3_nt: TGTGCCAGCAGCCGGAGCGGGGCCATCAGAGGGGAGCTGTTTTTT; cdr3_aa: CASSRSGAIRGELFF
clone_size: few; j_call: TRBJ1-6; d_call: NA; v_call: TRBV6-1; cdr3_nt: TGTGCCAGCAGTGAAGGGGTAGTTTCACCCCTCCACTTT; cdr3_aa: CASSEGVVSPLHF
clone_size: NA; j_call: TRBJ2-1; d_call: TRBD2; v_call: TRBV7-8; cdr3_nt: TGTGCCAGCAGCTTAGGACTAGCGGAGGGTAATGAGCAGTTCTTC; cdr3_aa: CASSLGLAEGNEQFF
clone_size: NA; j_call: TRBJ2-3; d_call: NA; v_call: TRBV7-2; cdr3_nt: TGTGCCAGCAGCTTAATGGGGGCGGGGGCGACAGATACGCAGTATTTT; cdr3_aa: CASSLMGAGATDTQYF
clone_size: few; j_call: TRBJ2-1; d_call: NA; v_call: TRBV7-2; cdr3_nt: TGTGCCAGCAGCTTAGGGGTGAGGGAGCAGTTCTTC; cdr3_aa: CASSLGVREQFF
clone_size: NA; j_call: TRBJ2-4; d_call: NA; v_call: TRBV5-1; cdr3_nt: TGCGCCAGCAAAGGTCTCGGGGCCAAAAACATTCAGTACTTC; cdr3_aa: CASKGLGAKNIQYF
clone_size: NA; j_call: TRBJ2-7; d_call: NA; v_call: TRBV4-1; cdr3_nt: TGCGCCAGCAGCGGCCGGGACTCCTACGAGCAGTACTTC; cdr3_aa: CASSGRDSYEQYF
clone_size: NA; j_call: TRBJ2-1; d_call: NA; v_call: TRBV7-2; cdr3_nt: TGTGCCAGCAGCTTATCAGGCGTTATCCCTAATGAGCAGTTCTTC; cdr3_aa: CASSLSGVIPNEQFF
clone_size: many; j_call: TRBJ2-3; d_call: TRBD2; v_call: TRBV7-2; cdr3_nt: TGTGCCAGCAGCTTAGTGGCCCCTTGGAAGCGGGGGAGCACAGATACGCAGTATTTT; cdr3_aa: CASSLVAPWKRGSTDTQYF
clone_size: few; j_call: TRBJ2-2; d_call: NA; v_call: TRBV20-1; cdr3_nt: TGCAGTGCTAGACACAGGGAGCTGAACACCGGGGAGCTGTTTTTT; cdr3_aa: CSARHRELNTGELFF
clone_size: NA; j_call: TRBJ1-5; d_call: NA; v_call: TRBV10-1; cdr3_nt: TGCGCCAGCAGTGAGGGCAGCCGTAGCAATCAGCCCCAGCATTTT; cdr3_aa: CASSEGSRSNQPQHF